This T cell receptor (beta chain) is drawn from a study of T cell responses to AZD1222 COVID-19 vaccine. On this clone itself: Its antigen is still unknown.

Whole-study findings and limits: The CD4 TCRs associated with vaccination extended across spike and predominated at 160-218 and 743-854. White British people made up most donors, females outnumbered males, and clonal diversity was possibly underestimated. Within unmutated variant regions lay the reported targets of nearly half of spike-specific TCRs.

Measured with immunoSEQ multiplex PCR; TCRdb has only the in-frame clones, and not every one. Here the sample spans 200,000 to 250,000 clones, around 94% being singletons. The CDR3 spans 13 residues. V was cut by 5 bases and J by 0 bases, with 5 bases left in between. This receptor was identified in an adult who received the MenACWY meningococcal vaccine as a control. The sample was peripheral blood, taken 28 days after the second dose of the MenACWY control vaccine. The chain links TRBV12-3 or TRBV12-4 to TRBJ1-5, with D unresolved. The CDR3 nucleotides read TGTGCCAGCAGTGCGGGTAGCAATCAGCCCCAGCATTTT. This translates into CASSAGSNQPQHF.